This TCR beta chain was sequenced for a study of T cells in Graves' hyperthyroidism and ophthalmopathy. The V end was cut by 0 bases, the J end by 0 bases, with 12 bases between. Per germline, CDR1 SGHTA and CDR2 FQGNSA. This CDR3 comprises 18 residues. The CDR3 regions of TCR beta were amplified from RNA transcripts. The HTBI primer set drove a first-round RT-PCR of the TCR CDR3. TCRdb reprocessed the multiplex PCR reads via MiXCR and lists one record per CDR3 protein. The sample records hundreds of thousands of distinct CDR3 sequences, 35% to 40% being singletons. Source material for PBMCs was around 10 ml fresh peripheral blood.

This clonotype was obtained from a man between 18 and 35 years old with Graves' hyperthyroidism. The V call is TRBV7-2, the J call TRBJ2-6, with D unresolved. Sample: blood. The CDR3 is CASSLAVPLSSGANVLTF. CDR3 DNA sequence: TGTGCCAGCAGCTTAGCAGTACCCCTTAGCTCTGGGGCCAACGTCCTGACTTTC.